Shown below are 20 T cell receptor beta chains from a single sample sequenced in a study of T cells in Graves' hyperthyroidism and ophthalmopathy. It was RNA transcripts that yielded the amplified TCR beta CDR3 regions. An initial round of RT-PCR targeting the TCR CDR3 relied on the HTBI primer set. MiXCR, run by TCRdb on the multiplex PCR reads, gives a single entry per CDR3 protein. The profile shows hundreds of thousands of distinct CDR3 sequences, roughly a quarter of them singletons. The sequenced sample consisted of blood. These receptors came from a young woman with Graves' ophthalmopathy.

This clonotype was observed a handful of times. This chain uses TRBV28 with TRBJ1-1, with a possible D match to TRBD1 (5 bases). Deletions cut 9 bases from V and 2 bases from J, with 13 bases between. Germline CDR1 MDHEN, CDR2 SYDVKM. This CDR3 region has 13 residues. The CDR3 DNA reads TGTGCCAGTGTGCGCGGGGGAAACACTGAAGCTTTCTTT. It codes for CASVRGGNTEAFF.

V gene TRBV6-1 combines with J gene TRBJ1-6, with D possibly TRBD1 on 5 matching bases. Per the germline V gene, CDR1 is MNHNS and CDR2 is SASEGT. V lost 0 bases to trimming and J lost 7 bases, with 16 bases between them. The CDR3 is made up of 17 amino acids. The CDR3 region is CASSEAIAQGSNSPLHF. CDR3 nucleotides: TGTGCCAGCAGTGAAGCAATTGCGCAGGGTTCGAATTCACCCCTCCACTTT.

The chain uses TRBV3-1 and TRBJ2-6; 7 bases line up with TRBD1. J lost 18 bases, V lost 5 bases, and 16 bases had no gene match. This CDR3 has 14 amino acids. Germline assignment: CDR1 LGHDT and CDR2 YNNKEL (reference sequence). CDR3 sequence (DNA): TGTGCCAGCAGCTTCATGGGGACAGCGTTTTTTCCGACTTTC. It yields the protein CASSFMGTAFFPTF.

This clonotype was found many times. The genes are TRBV27 and TRBJ2-7, with D possibly matching TRBD2 (5 bases). CDR1 MNHEY and CDR2 SMNVEV come from the germline V gene (reference sequence). Between the trimmed V and J ends, which lost 8 bases and 0 bases, there was a span of 8 bases. This CDR3 contains 12 residues. CDR3: CASPGNSYEQYF. In nucleotides, the CDR3 is TGTGCCAGCCCGGGGAACTCCTACGAGCAGTACTTC.

This clonotype was seen only once. The J gene is TRBJ2-4, the V gene TRBV11-1, with D perhaps matching TRBD2 (6 bases). Germline V gene data show CDR1 as SGHAT and CDR2 as FQDESV (reference sequence). The CDR3 consists of 14 residues. The ends were cut back, 0 bases at V and 4 bases at J, with 7 bases in the middle. The CDR3 nucleotides are TGTGCCAGCAGCTTAGCAGGGACTAAAAACATTCAGTACTTC. It translates to CASSLAGTKNIQYF.

This clonotype was found many times. The chain uses TRBV5-1 and TRBJ2-5; 10 bases fit TRBD1. Germline V gene data show CDR1 as SGHRS and CDR2 as YFSETQ. The CDR3 runs to 16 residues. Trimming cost V 4 bases and J 4 bases; bases outside gene matches: 10. CDR3 in DNA: TGCGCCAGCAGCCGAACCGGGACAGGGGATGGAGAGACCCAGTACTTC. This codes for CASSRTGTGDGETQYF.

The chain links TRBV11-2 to TRBJ2-6; 9 positions agree with TRBD1. The germline CDR1 and CDR2 sequences are SGHAT and FQNNGV. This CDR3 has 14 amino acids. The V segment lost 4 bases and the J segment 11 bases; nucleotides outside the gene matches: 6. The CDR3 protein is CASSSGTGTYVLTF. The CDR3 DNA reads TGTGCCAGCAGCTCCGGGACAGGGACTTACGTCCTGACTTTC.

This clonotype was counted at least ten times. V usage is TRBV6-1 and J usage is TRBJ1-2; D perhaps matches TRBD1 (5 bases). This CDR3 spans 15 amino acids. CDR1 and CDR2 (germline): MNHNS, SASEGT. V gave up 8 bases and J gave up 7 bases, with 23 bases separating them. In DNA form, the CDR3 reads TGTGCCAGCGGTATAACCCTCCAGGCCGGGGGTGGCTACACCTTC. As protein: CASGITLQAGGGYTF.

The chain uses TRBV6-2 or TRBV6-3 and TRBJ1-2, with D possibly TRBD1 on 6 matching bases. CDR1 is MNHEY and CDR2 is SVGEGT in the germline V gene. V was cut by 6 bases and J by 4 bases, with 15 bases left in between. The CDR3 extends over 14 amino acids. The CDR3 region is CASSRDIRGYGYTF. The DNA of the CDR3 is TGTGCCAGCAGCCGGGACATTAGAGGCTATGGCTACACCTTC.

This clonotype was observed many times. This chain links TRBV6-2 or TRBV6-3 with TRBJ2-5, with TRBD2 matching 10 bases. CDR1 is MNHEY and CDR2 is SVGEGT in the germline V gene. The CDR3 loop spans 16 amino acids. J was trimmed by 5 bases and V by 2 bases; bases with no gene match: 8. The CDR3 protein is CASSYGSLAGKETQYF. CDR3 DNA: TGTGCCAGCAGTTACGGGTCACTAGCGGGGAAGGAGACCCAGTACTTC.

This clonotype was picked up many times. The V gene is TRBV28, the J gene TRBJ2-7; 7 bases match TRBD1. The CDR3 is made up of 14 amino acids. Germline loops: CDR1 MDHEN, CDR2 SYDVKM. V shed 5 bases and J 4 bases; nucleotides not matched to a gene: 8. CDR3 in amino acids: CASSTPLGQYEQYF. As DNA, the CDR3 is TGTGCCAGCAGTACCCCCTTGGGACAGTACGAGCAGTACTTC. Filled out from reference TRBV28 and TRBJ2-7, the complete variable domain reads DVKVTQSSRYLVKRTGEKVFLECVQDMDHENMFWYRQDPGLGLRLIYFSYDVKMKEKGDIPEGYSVSREKKERFSLILESASTNQTSMYLCASSTPLGQYEQYFGPGTRLTVT.

This clonotype has just a few counts. J is TRBJ1-5 and V is TRBV5-1, with TRBD1 matching over 7 bases. Per the germline V gene, CDR1 is SGHRS and CDR2 is YFSETQ. With 0 bases clipped from V and 6 bases from J, the junction kept 12 bases outside the gene matches. This CDR3 spans 17 amino acids. CDR3 DNA sequence: TGCGCCAGCAGCTTGGTACGGCTGCGAGGGGGCGTTCAGCCCCAGCATTTT. Encoded protein: CASSLVRLRGGVQPQHF.

The CDR3 sequence is CASSIRDRGYGYTF. Written as DNA, the CDR3 is TGTGCCAGCTCAATCCGGGACAGGGGTTATGGCTACACCTTC. The chain uses TRBV18 and TRBJ1-2; TRBD1 agrees at 10 bases. Per germline, CDR1 KGHSH and CDR2 LQKENI. The CDR3 loop spans 14 amino acids. Unmatched junction bases numbered 5, after V lost 5 bases and J lost 5 bases.

This clonotype was counted at least ten times. The rearrangement links TRBV5-1 to TRBJ2-7, with 16 nucleotides matching TRBD2. Germline trimming cut 4 bases from V and 4 bases from J; bases unmatched to any gene: 5. This CDR3 comprises 16 residues. The germline gives CDR1 SGHRS, CDR2 YFSETQ. Here the CDR3 reads CASSPGTSGGVYEQYF. CDR3 sequence (DNA): TGCGCCAGCAGCCCCGGGACTAGCGGGGGGGTTTACGAGCAGTACTTC.

The chain is built from TRBV7-3 and TRBJ2-7; D possibly corresponds to TRBD1 (5 bases). Trimming shortened V by 5 bases and J by 3 bases, and 11 bases separated the two germline ends. There are 13 residues in the CDR3. Germline-derived CDR1 and CDR2 are SGHTA and FQGTGA. The chain's CDR3 is CASSEGERYEQYF. Written as DNA, the CDR3 is TGTGCCAGCAGCGAAGGGGAACGCTACGAGCAGTACTTC.

The rearrangement uses TRBV28 and TRBJ2-7; TRBD2 matches 9 bases. Trimming cost V 1 base and J 1 base; bases outside gene matches: 5. The CDR3 is 16 residues long. Germline loops: CDR1 MDHEN, CDR2 SYDVKM. The CDR3 DNA reads as TGTGCCAGCAGTTTATTGGCGGGAGGGGGGTCCTACGAGCAGTACTTC. Its translation is CASSLLAGGGSYEQYF.

This clonotype has at least ten counts. This chain uses TRBV18 with TRBJ2-7; 7 bases align to TRBD1. In germline, CDR1 is KGHSH, CDR2 LQKENI. The CDR3 is 13 residues long. Trimming cost V 5 bases and J 6 bases; bases outside gene matches: 7. The CDR3 DNA sequence: TGTGCCAGCTCAAGAGACAGGGTCGCCGAGCAGTACTTC. Its translation: CASSRDRVAEQYF.

This clonotype was found a few times. V and J are TRBV20-1 and TRBJ2-2; TRBD2 matches at 13 bases. V was clipped by 5 bases and J by 5 bases; unmatched bases: 17. This CDR3 is 19 amino acids long. Germline CDR1 and CDR2: DFQATT and SNEGSKA (reference sequence). CDR3: CSADRAPGTSGASTGELFF. The DNA of the CDR3 is TGCAGTGCTGACCGTGCTCCAGGGACTAGCGGGGCCAGTACCGGGGAGCTGTTTTTT.

The rearrangement uses TRBV29-1 and TRBJ2-5, with TRBD1 as a possible D gene (6 bases). V lost 0 bases to trimming and J lost 3 bases, with 11 bases between them. The V gene's germline CDR1 is SQVTM and CDR2 ANQGSEA. This CDR3 region has 14 residues. CDR3 region: CSVEDGQSKETQYF. The CDR3 nucleotides are TGCAGCGTTGAAGACGGACAGAGCAAAGAGACCCAGTACTTC. The full variable domain, in which reference TRBV29-1 and TRBJ2-5 provide the parts outside the CDR3, is SAVISQKPSRDICQRGTSLTIQCQVDSQVTMMFWYRQQPGQSLTLIATANQGSEATYESGFVIDKFPISRPNLTFSTLTVSNMSPEDSSIYLCSVEDGQSKETQYFGPGTRLLVL.

This clonotype was found many times. The rearrangement joins TRBV19 to TRBJ1-1; D is ambiguous. Germline V CDR1 and CDR2: LNHDA, SQIVND (reference sequence). Trimming stripped 0 bases from V and 5 bases from J, with 10 bases between. CDR3 length: 14 amino acids. Here the CDR3 DNA reads TGTGCCAGTAGTATAGATGCAGGCCGAACTGAAGCTTTCTTT. The encoded protein is CASSIDAGRTEAFF. The variable domain in full, completed from reference TRBV19 and TRBJ1-1, reads DGGITQSPKYLFRKEGQNVTLSCEQNLNHDAMYWYRQDPGQGLRLIYYSQIVNDFQKGDIAEGYSVSREKKESFPLTVTSAQKNPTAFYLCASSIDAGRTEAFFGQGTRLTVV.